These T cell receptor beta chains were read from a single sample in a study of blood T cell repertoires in COVID-19. Data came from immunoSEQ multiplex PCR; TCRdb stores just in-frame clones and leaves some out. This sample has about 280,000 clones; about 91% occur once, and the top ten carry about 3%. The material sequenced was PBMCs or T cells enriched from blood (not recorded which). These receptors all come from a man aged 35 to 55 who had been exposed to COVID-19. Each CDR3 is given with its conserved first and last residue. A D gene is named only where the DNA matches it firmly. Expanded clones are given a class, and other clones once, few, many or no size at all.

j_call: TRBJ1-5; clone_size: -; d_call: TRBD1; v_call: TRBV28; cdr3_aa: CASSFIKGTGINQPQHF; cdr3_nt: TGTGCCAGCAGTTTTATAAAAGGGACAGGGATAAATCAGCCCCAGCATTTT
j_call: TRBJ1-6; clone_size: few; d_call: -; v_call: TRBV9; cdr3_aa: CASSGSGSQKYNSPLHF; cdr3_nt: TGTGCCAGCAGCGGCAGCGGATCCCAGAAATATAATTCACCCCTCCACTTT
j_call: TRBJ2-2; clone_size: once; d_call: -; v_call: TRBV6-5; cdr3_aa: CASSPRTDNTGELFF; cdr3_nt: TGTGCCAGCAGTCCCAGGACAGACAACACCGGGGAGCTGTTTTTT
j_call: TRBJ1-1; clone_size: -; d_call: TRBD1; v_call: TRBV13; cdr3_aa: CASSIPFQGALLEAFF; cdr3_nt: TGTGCCAGCAGCATTCCTTTCCAGGGGGCGCTTCTTGAAGCTTTCTTT
j_call: TRBJ1-1; clone_size: -; d_call: -; v_call: TRBV5-4; cdr3_aa: CASSLGGLNTEAFF; cdr3_nt: TGTGCCAGCAGCTTGGGCGGATTGAACACTGAAGCTTTCTTT
j_call: TRBJ2-3; clone_size: -; d_call: TRBD2; v_call: TRBV28; cdr3_aa: CASSTASAGGTDTQYF; cdr3_nt: TGTGCCAGCAGTACGGCCTCAGCGGGAGGCACAGATACGCAGTATTTT
j_call: TRBJ1-3; clone_size: -; d_call: TRBD1; v_call: TRBV28; cdr3_aa: CASSLPQGAFSLSSGNTIYF; cdr3_nt: TGTGCCAGCAGTTTACCTCAGGGGGCTTTTTCCCTGAGCTCTGGAAACACCATATATTTT
j_call: TRBJ1-3; clone_size: -; d_call: TRBD1; v_call: TRBV4-1; cdr3_aa: CASSQFITGTGAGNTIYF; cdr3_nt: TGCGCCAGCAGCCAATTTATTACCGGGACAGGGGCTGGAAACACCATATATTTT
j_call: TRBJ2-1; clone_size: -; d_call: -; v_call: TRBV7-2; cdr3_aa: CASSSTLGSNEQFF; cdr3_nt: TGTGCCAGCAGCTCAACACTAGGTAGCAATGAGCAGTTCTTC
j_call: TRBJ1-5; clone_size: -; d_call: -; v_call: TRBV27; cdr3_aa: CASSTRGGNQPQHF; cdr3_nt: TGTGCCAGCAGTACCAGGGGCGGCAATCAGCCCCAGCATTTT
j_call: TRBJ1-4; clone_size: -; d_call: -; v_call: TRBV2; cdr3_aa: CASSGFRLGAATNEKLFF; cdr3_nt: TGTGCCAGCAGCGGATTCAGATTAGGTGCGGCAACTAATGAAAAACTGTTTTTT
j_call: TRBJ2-7; clone_size: once; d_call: TRBD2; v_call: TRBV25-1; cdr3_aa: CASSEPSGSNEQYF; cdr3_nt: TGTGCCAGCAGTGAACCTAGCGGGAGTAACGAGCAGTACTTC
j_call: TRBJ1-3; clone_size: -; d_call: -; v_call: TRBV3-1/TRBV3-2; cdr3_aa: CASSQMGGGSGNTIYF; cdr3_nt: TGTGCCAGCAGCCAAATGGGAGGGGGCTCTGGAAACACCATATATTTT
j_call: TRBJ1-1; clone_size: -; d_call: -; v_call: TRBV6-2/TRBV6-3; cdr3_aa: CASSYSLWAGAAFF; cdr3_nt: TGTGCCAGCAGTTACTCGTTGTGGGCTGGCGCTGCTTTCTTT
j_call: TRBJ1-4; clone_size: once; d_call: -; v_call: TRBV7-9; cdr3_aa: CASSRIGSKLFF; cdr3_nt: TGTGCCAGCAGCCGAATCGGGTCAAAACTGTTTTTT